The source of this T cell receptor beta chain is a study of CD8 T cells in Susac syndrome. Overall study findings and caveats: In total CD8+ repertoires, fewer than 20 Susac-specific public clones were found, and in CD8+ TEMRA repertoires, 4 or 5 were found.

After extraction with the RNeasy kit, 0.5 to 1 ug of the RNA was reverse transcribed using random hexamers. Amplification of TCR beta CDR3 used immunoSEQ multiplex PCR across 54 Vbeta and 13 Jbeta. TCRdb passed the immunoSEQ multiplex PCR reads through MiXCR, listing each CDR3 protein once. The sample has about 75,000 distinct CDR3 sequences, approximately 94% seen once. To note about this clonotype: The antigen remains unidentified.

Deletions cut 0 bases from V and 0 bases from J, with 7 bases between. CDR1 and CDR2 from the germline V gene are SGHRS and YFSETQ. This CDR3 has 14 amino acids. The clonotype was recovered from a human donor with Susac syndrome. The rearrangement joins TRBV5-1 to TRBJ2-7; D is ambiguous. The sequenced material came from CD8+ T cells from PBMCs. CDR3 nucleotide sequence: TGCGCCAGCAGCTTGGATTGGGGCTCCTACGAGCAGTACTTC. Its protein is CASSLDWGSYEQYF.